The 24 T cell receptor beta chains given below trace back to one sample, sequenced in a study of T cell responses to AZD1222 COVID-19 vaccine. Here immunoSEQ multiplex PCR was the method, and the copy in TCRdb shows in-frame clones only, minus some. This sample has approximately 150,000 clones, with just over 90% found just once. Here the sequenced sample was peripheral blood, taken 28 days after the second AZD1222 dose. The receptors here all came from an adult who received the AZD1222 COVID-19 vaccine.

V usage is TRBV5-1 and J usage is TRBJ1-5; 9 nucleotides match TRBD1. The length of the CDR3 is 15 residues. CDR1 is SGHRS and CDR2 is YFSETQ in the germline V gene. Losses at the gene ends were 1 base for V and 8 bases for J; bases not matched to a gene: 7. The CDR3 bases are TGCGCCAGCAGCTTGAGGGGGACAGGGCGAGAGCCCCAGCATTTT. Translation: CASSLRGTGREPQHF.

The gene calls are TRBV19 and TRBJ2-3, with a possible D match to TRBD2 (6 bases). With 6 bases removed from V and 10 bases from J, the gap between germline ends came to 29 bases. Per the germline V gene, CDR1 is LNHDA and CDR2 is SQIVND (reference sequence). This CDR3 comprises 17 residues. The chain's CDR3 is CASRTLGTSSIQSAQYF. The CDR3 DNA follows: TGTGCCAGTAGAACACTTGGGACTTCCTCCATACAATCCGCGCAGTATTTT.

This chain uses TRBV28 with TRBJ1-4; D uncertain. Deletions cut 7 bases from V and 3 bases from J, with 9 bases between. The CDR3 is 13 amino acids. Germline V CDR1 and CDR2: MDHEN, SYDVKM. CDR3 region: CASTRASNEKLFF. CDR3 in DNA: TGTGCCAGCACGAGGGCATCTAATGAAAAACTGTTTTTT.

The rearrangement links TRBV9 to TRBJ1-4; the D is unclear. The V gene's germline CDR1 is SGDLS and CDR2 YYNGEE. Trimming took 3 bases from V and 5 from J, leaving 11 bases between them. This CDR3 is 14 amino acids long. CDR3 DNA: TGTGCCAGCAGCGCCGGAGGGCAGAATGAAAAACTGTTTTTT. Its protein product is CASSAGGQNEKLFF.

The chain has TRBV6-2 or TRBV6-3 and TRBJ1-3, with unresolved D. V dropped 1 base and J dropped 7 bases, with 11 bases sitting between them. Germline CDR1 MNHEY, CDR2 SVGEGT. There are 14 residues in the CDR3. CDR3 in amino acids: CASSYYGRGNTIYF. The CDR3 nucleotides are TGTGCCAGCAGTTACTACGGCCGCGGCAACACCATATATTTT.

This chain connects TRBV27 to TRBJ2-7; 9 positions agree with TRBD2. In germline, CDR1 is MNHEY, CDR2 SMNVEV (reference sequence). This CDR3 has 15 amino acids. Trimming at V came to 5 bases and at J to 6 bases, leaving 11 bases not matched to a gene. For the CDR3, the DNA is TGTGCCAGCAGTATTGGGACTAGCCTCAAGCGCGAGCAGTACTTC. Amino acids: CASSIGTSLKREQYF.

This chain uses TRBV5-5 with TRBJ2-3; no definite D call. CDR1 is SGHKS, CDR2 YYEKEE, per germline (reference sequence). V lost 2 bases to trimming and J lost 1 base, with 8 bases between them. The CDR3 runs to 14 residues. Here the CDR3 DNA reads TGTGCCAGCAGCTTTTGGAAGGGCACAGATACGCAGTATTTT. Translation: CASSFWKGTDTQYF.

The genes are TRBV9 and TRBJ2-5, with 10 bases identical to TRBD2. Germline V gene data show CDR1 as SGDLS and CDR2 as YYNGEE. The J segment lost 5 bases and the V segment lost 0 bases, leaving 13 bases of the junction unmatched. The CDR3 length is 18 residues. CDR3: CASSVGSGAGGPGETQYF. CDR3 nucleotide sequence: TGTGCCAGCAGCGTAGGGTCGGGAGCGGGAGGGCCTGGGGAGACCCAGTACTTC.

The gene calls are TRBV14 and TRBJ1-6; no reliable D call. This CDR3 contains 13 residues. From germline, CDR1 is SGHDN and CDR2 FVKESK. V was pared by 4 bases and J by 10 bases, with 11 bases between. This CDR3 reads CASSPGGESPLHF. CDR3 in DNA: TGTGCCAGCAGCCCAGGCGGGGAATCACCCCTCCACTTT.

This rearrangement joins TRBV7-9 to TRBJ2-7; 8 nucleotides line up with TRBD2. J lost 2 bases, V lost 0 bases, and 3 bases had no gene match. Germline V gives CDR1 SEHNR, CDR2 FQNEAQ (reference sequence). The CDR3 consists of 15 residues. CDR3 DNA: TGTGCCAGCAGCTTAGCCTCCGGGGGGGCCTACGAGCAGTACTTC. Protein: CASSLASGGAYEQYF.

The rearrangement uses TRBV9 and TRBJ2-3; 7 bases line up with TRBD2. The CDR3 is 16 amino acids. Germline CDR1 reads SGDLS; CDR2 reads YYNGEE. V trimming: 4 bases; J trimming: 5 bases; junction bases outside the gene matches: 13. CDR3: CASSPLGEGLKDTQYF. CDR3 nucleotides: TGTGCCAGCAGCCCCCTGGGGGAGGGCCTAAAAGATACGCAGTATTTT.

J is TRBJ2-7 and V is TRBV7-3; 11 nucleotides match TRBD2. V was clipped by 5 bases and J by 3 bases; unmatched bases: 12. Germline-derived CDR1 and CDR2 are SGHTA and FQGTGA. The CDR3 covers 17 residues. CDR3 region: CASSLHPLAGGDYEQYF. The CDR3, as DNA: TGTGCCAGCAGCCTACACCCCCTAGCGGGAGGTGACTACGAGCAGTACTTC.

The CDR3 DNA is TGCGCCAGCAGTTCTTCCGGGACTAACTACGAGCAGTACTTC. Translation gives CASSSSGTNYEQYF. The gene calls are TRBV10-2 and TRBJ2-7; TRBD2 matches at 7 bases. This CDR3 contains 14 residues. The germline CDR1 and CDR2 sequences are WSHSY and SAAADI. The V and J ends lost 5 bases and 3 bases, in that order; junction bases with no gene match: 7.

This clone is a singleton in its sample. The V and J genes are TRBV5-4 and TRBJ2-5; D might be TRBD1 (5 bases). This CDR3 has 14 residues. CDR1 SGHNT and CDR2 YYREEE come from the germline V gene (reference sequence). Trimming left V 1 base short and J 2 bases short, with 9 bases between. CDR3 residues: CASSLTDTQETQYF. The DNA of the CDR3 is TGTGCCAGCAGCTTGACGGACACACAAGAGACCCAGTACTTC.

The gene calls are TRBV27 and TRBJ1-4; 7 bases fit TRBD1. Per the germline V gene, CDR1 is MNHEY and CDR2 is SMNVEV (reference sequence). Trimming at V came to 4 bases and at J to 0 bases, leaving 8 bases not matched to a gene. CDR3 length: 17 amino acids. The CDR3 DNA reads TGTGCCAGCAGTTCGACAGGGTTGGGCACAACTAATGAAAAACTGTTTTTT. This sequence encodes CASSSTGLGTTNEKLFF.

The gene calls are TRBV5-6 and TRBJ2-5, with D uncertain. The CDR3 runs to 13 residues. Germline CDR1 and CDR2: SGHDT and YYEEEE. V dropped 4 bases and J dropped 5 bases, with 12 bases sitting between them. The CDR3 DNA sequence: TGTGCCAGCAGCCTTGGCCCTCGGGAGACCCAGTACTTC. Amino acid sequence: CASSLGPRETQYF.

The chain joins TRBV7-2 to TRBJ2-2, with D perhaps assigned TRBD1 or TRBD2 (5 bases each). V gave up 8 bases and J gave up 7 bases, with 20 bases separating them. Germline CDR1 and CDR2: SGHTA and FQGNSA. This CDR3 region has 15 residues. This CDR3 reads CASDSDRGAGGELFF. CDR3 in DNA: TGTGCCAGCGACTCAGACAGAGGGGCTGGCGGGGAGCTGTTTTTT.

The gene calls are TRBV27 and TRBJ1-5; 7 nucleotides line up with TRBD1. Trimming removed 0 bases from V and 6 bases from J; junction bases left unmatched: 11. The length of the CDR3 is 17 residues. The germline gives CDR1 MNHEY, CDR2 SMNVEV (reference sequence). CDR3 loop: CASSLSRGPVGAQPQHF. DNA of the CDR3: TGTGCCAGCAGTTTATCAAGGGGGCCAGTGGGGGCTCAGCCCCAGCATTTT.

This clone was detected only a few times. The junction does not match germline at one end; this may be a read error. The J gene is TRBJ1-1, the V gene TRBV7-2; possibly TRBD1 for D (5 bases). The CDR3 totals 16 residues. Looked up from germline, CDR1 is SGHTA and CDR2 is FQGNSA. The CDR3: CASRLGMLGPNTEAFF. CDR3 DNA sequence: TGTGCCAGCAGATTAGGGATGTTGGGACCGAACACTGAAGCTTTCTTT.

This CDR3 reads CASSATRSSYNSPLHF. Written as DNA, the CDR3 is TGTGCCAGCAGCGCAACGAGGAGCTCCTATAATTCACCCCTCCACTTT. The rearrangement uses TRBV7-9 and TRBJ1-6; D unresolved. The CDR3 has 16 amino acids. Germline CDR1 and CDR2: SEHNR and FQNEAQ (reference sequence). V was cut by 5 bases and J by 0 bases, with 11 bases left in between.

The rearrangement uses TRBV7-9 and TRBJ2-2; a weak D match, TRBD2 (6 bases). Trimming shortened V by 2 bases and J by 0 bases, and 10 bases separated the two germline ends. The V gene's germline CDR1 is SEHNR and CDR2 FQNEAQ (reference sequence). The CDR3 totals 16 residues. The CDR3 nucleotides read TGTGCCAGCAGCTTAAGATTAGCGGCGAACACCGGGGAGCTGTTTTTT. This encodes CASSLRLAANTGELFF.

V gene TRBV28 combines with J gene TRBJ2-2, with TRBD1 matching over 7 bases. The germline V gene encodes CDR1 MDHEN and CDR2 SYDVKM. The CDR3 sequence is 15 residues long. The ends lost 6 bases at V and 3 bases at J; junction bases unmatched: 7. The CDR3 coding sequence is TGTGCCAGCAGGGTAGGGGGCATGCACACCGGGGAGCTGTTTTTT. Translating gives CASRVGGMHTGELFF.

This chain links TRBV1 with TRBJ2-3; the table names TRBD2, a call not compared with the DNA. TRBV1 is designated a pseudogene. The CDR3 runs 15 residues. The CDR3 here is CTSSQETSGDDTQYF. CDR3 nucleotides: TGCACCAGCAGCCAAGAAACTAGCGGGGATGATACGCAGTATTTT.

The chain carries TRBV5-1 and TRBJ2-5; 8 bases align to TRBD2. J was trimmed by 0 bases and V by 4 bases; bases with no gene match: 2. There are 14 residues in the CDR3. CDR1 is SGHRS and CDR2 is YFSETQ in the germline V gene. CDR3 protein: CASSVLADQETQYF. The CDR3 nucleotides read TGCGCCAGCAGCGTACTAGCGGACCAAGAGACCCAGTACTTC.